Presented here are 31 T cell receptor beta chains from one specimen sequenced in a study of blood T cell repertoires in COVID-19. Method: immunoSEQ multiplex PCR; TCRdb's copy keeps in-frame clones and lacks some. Of roughly 100,000 clones listed, over 70% are singletons. Sequenced material: peripheral blood. The receptors derive from a man in his forties or fifties with acute or convalescent COVID-19.

The chain joins TRBV11-1 to TRBJ2-7, with a tentative D call TRBD2 (5 bases). This CDR3 has 14 residues. Germline V gene data show CDR1 as SGHAT and CDR2 as FQDESV (reference sequence). Between the trimmed V and J ends, which lost 3 bases and 0 bases, there was a span of 9 bases. CDR3 in amino acids: CASSLRGRSYEQYF. The CDR3 bases are TGTGCCAGCAGCTTGCGCGGGCGCTCCTACGAGCAGTACTTC.

The chain is built from TRBV2 and TRBJ2-3; TRBD2 aligns across 13 bases. The CDR3 totals 15 residues. Trimming removed 10 bases from V and 3 bases from J; junction bases left unmatched: 7. Per the germline V gene, CDR1 is SNHLY and CDR2 is FYNNEI. The CDR3 DNA follows: TGTGCCACCTCAACTAGCGGGAGGGGTACAGATACGCAGTATTTT. Its protein product is CATSTSGRGTDTQYF.

The J gene is TRBJ1-5, the V gene TRBV5-4, with D perhaps TRBD1 (6 bases). Germline assignment: CDR1 SGHNT and CDR2 YYREEE (reference sequence). V was trimmed by 4 bases and J by 5 bases, leaving 13 bases between them. This CDR3 has 14 amino acids. The CDR3 nucleotides are TGTGCCAGCAGCCATGGCGGGGGCGATCAGCCCCAGCATTTT. Translating it yields CASSHGGGDQPQHF.

The V gene is TRBV10-3, the J gene TRBJ2-5; 9 bases map to TRBD1. This CDR3 contains 16 residues. Per germline, CDR1 ENHRY and CDR2 SYGVKD. With 1 base clipped from V and 3 bases from J, the junction kept 6 bases outside the gene matches. The CDR3 is CAISEFTGGTEETQYF. The CDR3 DNA reads as TGTGCCATCAGTGAGTTTACAGGGGGCACCGAAGAGACCCAGTACTTC.

This chain uses TRBV5-1 with TRBJ2-5; 12 bases line up with TRBD1. This CDR3 spans 16 amino acids. The V gene end was trimmed by 3 bases and the J gene end by 4 bases; junction bases not matched to a gene: 7. Germline V gene lookup returns CDR1 SGHRS and CDR2 YFSETQ. CDR3 nucleotide sequence: TGCGCCAGCAGCTCCTCGGGACAGGGGGCGGGAGAGACCCAGTACTTC. It codes for CASSSSGQGAGETQYF.

CDR3 sequence (DNA): TGTGCCACCAGTGATCCCGGGAGAAACTATGGCTACACCTTC. Translation: CATSDPGRNYGYTF. The J gene is TRBJ1-2, the V gene TRBV24-1; no clear D gene. Germline assignment: CDR1 KGHDR and CDR2 SFDVKD. V gave up 3 bases and J gave up 2 bases, with 9 bases separating them. This CDR3 region has 14 residues.

This clone was seen once. Other DNA sequences from this sample encode an identical CDR3 as well. The gene calls are TRBV15 and TRBJ2-2; possible D gene TRBD2, 6 bases. The V end was cut by 3 bases, the J end by 2 bases, with 7 bases between. Looked up from germline, CDR1 is LNHNV and CDR2 is YYDKDF (reference sequence). The CDR3 totals 14 residues. Here the CDR3 DNA reads TGTGCCACCAGCAGGGGGGGTAACACCGGGGAGCTGTTTTTT. Protein product: CATSRGGNTGELFF.

The V gene is TRBV15, the J gene TRBJ2-2; TRBD2 aligns across 11 bases. Trimming cost V 6 bases and J 6 bases; bases outside gene matches: 9. Germline V CDR1 and CDR2: LNHNV, YYDKDF (reference sequence). This CDR3 region has 16 residues. DNA of the CDR3: TGTGCCACCAGTACTAGCGGGAGCTCCAGCTCCGGGGAGCTGTTTTTT. Encoded protein: CATSTSGSSSSGELFF.

The chain combines TRBV19 with TRBJ2-7; a weak D match, TRBD2 (7 bases). Trimming took 2 bases from V and 0 from J, leaving 20 bases between them. Per the germline V gene, CDR1 is LNHDA and CDR2 is SQIVND (reference sequence). The CDR3 loop spans 18 amino acids. The CDR3 loop is CASSISRGADYSSYEQYF. The CDR3 DNA sequence: TGTGCCAGTAGTATATCCCGGGGGGCCGACTATAGCTCCTACGAGCAGTACTTC.

This chain connects TRBV5-8 to TRBJ1-4; D ambiguous. Germline lookup yields CDR1 SGHTS and CDR2 YDEGEE. Trimming left V 0 bases short and J 7 bases short, with 10 bases between. The CDR3 covers 14 residues. CDR3 in DNA: TGTGCCAGCAGCTTGGATCAGGTGGCTGAAAAACTGTTTTTT. This codes for CASSLDQVAEKLFF.

This chain joins TRBV18 and TRBJ1-4; TRBD1 matches at 7 bases. Trimming at V came to 8 bases and at J to 4 bases, leaving 4 bases not matched to a gene. The CDR3 loop spans 13 amino acids. Germline CDR1 reads KGHSH; CDR2 reads LQKENI. The CDR3 sequence is CASRQGNNEKLFF. CDR3 DNA: TGTGCCAGCCGACAGGGAAATAATGAAAAACTGTTTTTT.

The V gene is TRBV9, the J gene TRBJ2-4, with 7 bases that match TRBD2. Germline CDR1 SGDLS, CDR2 YYNGEE. CDR3 size: 17 residues. V lost 0 bases, J lost 4 bases, and 10 bases stayed unmatched. This CDR3 is CASSVDPLGGLKNIQYF. In nucleotides, the CDR3 is TGTGCCAGCAGCGTAGACCCCCTGGGGGGGTTAAAAAACATTCAGTACTTC.

This chain links TRBV11-3 with TRBJ2-1, with 11 bases that match TRBD2. Germline V CDR1 and CDR2: SGHNT, YENEEA. V was clipped by 2 bases and J by 1 base; unmatched bases: 13. This CDR3 has 20 residues. CDR3 coding DNA: TGTGCCAGCAGCTTATGGACTAGCGGGCCGGATAGGTGGTCCTACAATGAGCAGTTCTTC. Protein: CASSLWTSGPDRWSYNEQFF.

The chain couples TRBV6-5 to TRBJ2-7; 9 positions match TRBD1. Trimming took 5 bases from V and 2 from J; bases not matched to a gene: 7. CDR3 size: 15 residues. Germline lookup yields CDR1 MNHEY and CDR2 SVGAGI. The CDR3 nucleotides read TGTGCCAGCAGTCAGACGGGACAGGGTACCTACGAGCAGTACTTC. It yields the protein CASSQTGQGTYEQYF.

The chain recombines TRBV15 with TRBJ2-1, with D possibly matching TRBD1 (6 bases). This CDR3 has 13 amino acids. CDR1 and CDR2 from the germline V gene are LNHNV and YYDKDF (reference sequence). Trimming removed 1 base from V and 10 bases from J, with 11 bases in between. This CDR3 is CATSRGTDREQFF. In DNA form, the CDR3 reads TGTGCCACCAGCAGAGGGACAGATAGGGAGCAGTTCTTC. The full variable domain, its missing parts supplied by reference TRBV15 and TRBJ2-1, is DAMVIQNPRYQVTQFGKPVTLSCSQTLNHNVMYWYQQKSSQAPKLLFHYYDKDFNNEADTPDNFQSRRPNTSFCFLDIRSPGLGDTAMYLCATSRGTDREQFFGPGTRLTVL.

This rearrangement joins TRBV9 to TRBJ1-5, with 9 bases that match TRBD1. This CDR3 contains 15 residues. The germline V gene encodes CDR1 SGDLS and CDR2 YYNGEE. Trimming took 3 bases from V and 4 from J; bases not matched to a gene: 5. CDR3 sequence: CASSAQGAENQPQHF. For the CDR3, the DNA is TGTGCCAGCAGCGCACAGGGGGCGGAAAATCAGCCCCAGCATTTT.

The chain combines TRBV5-1 with TRBJ1-1; D call uncertain. V was shortened by 0 bases and J by 6 bases, with 12 bases between the two germline ends. The CDR3 runs to 14 residues. Germline V gene lookup returns CDR1 SGHRS and CDR2 YFSETQ. CDR3 in amino acids: CASSLEVPGSEAFF. The CDR3, as DNA: TGCGCCAGCAGCTTGGAGGTCCCCGGGTCTGAAGCTTTCTTT.

The chain uses TRBV7-9 and TRBJ2-2, with D uncertain. V was pared by 5 bases and J by 0 bases, with 7 bases between. Germline CDR1 and CDR2: SEHNR and FQNEAQ (reference sequence). This CDR3 has 14 residues. The CDR3 nucleotides are TGTGCCAGCAGCGGTACATCGAACACCGGGGAGCTGTTTTTT. Encoded protein: CASSGTSNTGELFF.

CDR3 residues: CASSSPLGRGLNQPQHF. In DNA form, the CDR3 reads TGTGCCAGTAGTAGCCCCCTGGGTAGGGGGCTTAATCAGCCCCAGCATTTT. The chain is built from TRBV19 and TRBJ1-5, with 7 bases aligning to TRBD1. Germline assignment: CDR1 LNHDA and CDR2 SQIVND (reference sequence). V gave up 4 bases and J gave up 4 bases; unmatched junction bases: 13. This CDR3 comprises 17 residues. Together with reference TRBV19 and TRBJ1-5, the CDR3 gives the full variable domain: DGGITQSPKYLFRKEGQNVTLSCEQNLNHDAMYWYRQDPGQGLRLIYYSQIVNDFQKGDIAEGYSVSREKKESFPLTVTSAQKNPTAFYLCASSSPLGRGLNQPQHFGDGTRLSIL.

The chain combines TRBV12-3 or TRBV12-4 with TRBJ2-1; the match to TRBD2 covers 9 bases. The J segment lost 12 bases and the V segment lost 6 bases, leaving 9 bases of the junction unmatched. The CDR3 consists of 13 residues. In DNA form, the CDR3 reads TGTGCCAGCAGCCCGGGACTAGCTTTCGGGCAGTTCTTC. Protein: CASSPGLAFGQFF.

The gene calls are TRBV19 and TRBJ1-1; possibly TRBD1 for D (5 bases). Trimming left V 5 bases short and J 10 bases short, with 14 bases between. CDR1 is LNHDA, CDR2 SQIVND, per germline (reference sequence). The CDR3 has 12 amino acids. CDR3 amino acids: CASSFRDLRAFF. DNA for the CDR3: TGTGCCAGTAGTTTCCGGGACTTGAGAGCTTTCTTT.

This chain joins TRBV27 and TRBJ2-1; possible D gene TRBD1, 5 bases. The V gene's germline CDR1 is MNHEY and CDR2 SMNVEV (reference sequence). V was pared by 5 bases and J by 2 bases, with 16 bases between. The CDR3 is 16 residues long. The CDR3 coding sequence is TGTGCCAGCAGTCATAGGGGCGGTACCGCCTACAATGAGCAGTTCTTC. Its protein product is CASSHRGGTAYNEQFF.

The chain combines TRBV7-7 with TRBJ2-2, with a possible D match to TRBD2 (6 bases). CDR1 SSHAT and CDR2 FNYEAQ come from the germline V gene (reference sequence). This CDR3 spans 15 amino acids. V lost 5 bases to trimming and J lost 1 base, with 11 bases between them. CDR3 bases: TGTGCCAGCAGCCCCTTCGGGGGGAACACCGGGGAGCTGTTTTTT. Its protein product is CASSPFGGNTGELFF.

The chain combines TRBV6-6 with TRBJ2-7, with TRBD1 identical over 12 bases. CDR1 MNHNY and CDR2 SVGAGI come from the germline V gene (reference sequence). V was clipped by 5 bases and J by 7 bases; unmatched bases: 6. The CDR3 is 14 residues long. The CDR3 nucleotides read TGTGCCAGCAGTCCGGGACAGGGGGCACGGGAGCAGTACTTC. The encoded protein is CASSPGQGAREQYF.

This clone was detected only once. V gene TRBV12-5 combines with J gene TRBJ1-5; possibly TRBD1 for D (6 bases). Per germline, CDR1 LGHNT and CDR2 FRNRAP. V dropped 6 bases and J dropped 6 bases, with 15 bases sitting between them. The CDR3 contains 14 residues. CDR3 amino acids: CASGGGGPLQPQHF. In DNA form, the CDR3 reads TGTGCTAGTGGAGGGGGGGGGCCCCTTCAGCCCCAGCATTTT. The full variable domain, in which reference TRBV12-5 and TRBJ1-5 provide the parts outside the CDR3, is DARVTQTPRHKVTEMGQEVTMRCQPILGHNTVFWYRQTMMQGLELLAYFRNRAPLDDSGMPKDRFSAEMPDATLATLKIQPSEPRDSAVYFCASGGGGPLQPQHFGDGTRLSIL.

The chain combines TRBV3-1 (or the pseudogene TRBV3-2) with TRBJ1-1; tentatively, D is TRBD1 (5 bases). Germline V CDR1 and CDR2: LGHDT, YNNKEL (reference sequence). The CDR3 length is 14 residues. V was cut by 4 bases and J by 6 bases, with 15 bases left in between. For the CDR3, the DNA is TGTGCCAGCAGCCCCTTTGGGGGGACGGCTGAAGCTTTCTTT. Protein sequence: CASSPFGGTAEAFF.

The chain has TRBV21-1 and TRBJ2-7; TRBD1, the table's D call, was not compared with the DNA. TRBV21-1 is classified as a pseudogene. The CDR3 is 15 residues long. CDR3 sequence (DNA): TGTGCCAGCAGCAAAGTCGCAGGGTGCTCCTACGAGCAGTACTTC. It translates to CASSKVAGCSYEQYF.

The chain uses TRBV11-3 and TRBJ2-6; D possibly corresponds to TRBD1 (5 bases). Trimming took off 3 bases at V and 0 bases at J, with 9 bases between the two ends. The CDR3 runs 16 residues. The germline V gene has CDR1 SGHNT and CDR2 YENEEA. CDR3: CASSLVQGSGANVLTF. As DNA, the CDR3 is TGTGCCAGCAGCTTGGTTCAGGGCTCTGGGGCCAACGTCCTGACTTTC.

The chain uses TRBV5-4 and TRBJ1-2, with 8 bases fitting TRBD1. This CDR3 comprises 14 residues. J lost 4 bases, V lost 1 base, and 3 bases had no gene match. The germline CDR1 and CDR2 sequences are SGHNT and YYREEE (reference sequence). In DNA, the CDR3 is TGTGCCAGCAGCTTGACGGACAGGGTCTATGGCTACACCTTC. It specifies CASSLTDRVYGYTF.

This clone was recorded at least ten times. V gene TRBV6-5 combines with J gene TRBJ1-5; D is unresolved. Germline CDR1 MNHEY, CDR2 SVGAGI. CDR3 length equals 14 residues. The V gene lost 2 bases and the J gene lost 4 bases, with 9 bases spanning the gap. DNA for the CDR3: TGTGCCAGCAGTTACAGGGCGGGAAATCAGCCCCAGCATTTT. Translated: CASSYRAGNQPQHF.

The genes are TRBV10-1 and TRBJ2-2; 7 bases agree with TRBD1. Germline assignment: CDR1 WNHNN and CDR2 SYGVQD (reference sequence). Losses at the gene ends were 8 bases for V and 6 bases for J; bases not matched to a gene: 6. This CDR3 has 13 amino acids. The CDR3 loop reads CASRSQGSGELFF. For the CDR3, the DNA is TGCGCCAGCCGATCACAGGGGTCCGGGGAGCTGTTTTTT.